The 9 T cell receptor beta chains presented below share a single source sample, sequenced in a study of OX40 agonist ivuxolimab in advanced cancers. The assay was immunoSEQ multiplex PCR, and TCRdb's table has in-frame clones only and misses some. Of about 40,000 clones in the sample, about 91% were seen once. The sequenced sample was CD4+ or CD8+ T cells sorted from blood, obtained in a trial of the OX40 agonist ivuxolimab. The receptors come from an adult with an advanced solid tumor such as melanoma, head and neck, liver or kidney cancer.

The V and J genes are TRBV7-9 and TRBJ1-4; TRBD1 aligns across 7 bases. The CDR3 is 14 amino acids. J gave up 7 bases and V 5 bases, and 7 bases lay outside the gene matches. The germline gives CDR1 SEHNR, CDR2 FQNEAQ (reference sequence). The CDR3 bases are TGTGCCAGCAGCCCGGGACAGAGAGTTGAAAAACTGTTTTTT. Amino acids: CASSPGQRVEKLFF.

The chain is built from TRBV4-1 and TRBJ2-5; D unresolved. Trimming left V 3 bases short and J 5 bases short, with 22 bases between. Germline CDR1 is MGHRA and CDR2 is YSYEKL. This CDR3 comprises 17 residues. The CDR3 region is CASSHIRDPSGEETQYF. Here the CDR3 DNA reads TGCGCCAGCAGCCACATTAGAGACCCATCAGGAGAGGAGACCCAGTACTTC.

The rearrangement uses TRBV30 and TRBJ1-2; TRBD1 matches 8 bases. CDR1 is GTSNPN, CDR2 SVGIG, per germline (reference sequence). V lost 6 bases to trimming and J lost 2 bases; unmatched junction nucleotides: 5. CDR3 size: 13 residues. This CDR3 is CACEDRANYGYTF. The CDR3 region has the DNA TGTGCCTGCGAGGACAGGGCAAACTATGGCTACACCTTC.

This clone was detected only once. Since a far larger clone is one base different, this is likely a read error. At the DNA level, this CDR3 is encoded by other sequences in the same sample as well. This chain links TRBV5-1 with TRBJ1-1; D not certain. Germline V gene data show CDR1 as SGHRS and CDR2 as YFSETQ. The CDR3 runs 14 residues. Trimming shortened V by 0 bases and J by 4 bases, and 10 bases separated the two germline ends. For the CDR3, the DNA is TGCGCCAGCAGCTTGGTAGCTGGGGTCACTGAAGCTTTCTTT. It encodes CASSLVAGVTEAFF.

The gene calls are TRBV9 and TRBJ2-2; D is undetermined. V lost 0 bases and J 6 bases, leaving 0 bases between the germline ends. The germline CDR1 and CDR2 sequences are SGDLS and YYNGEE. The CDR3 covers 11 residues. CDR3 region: CASSVAGELFF. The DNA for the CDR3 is TGTGCCAGCAGCGTAGCCGGGGAGCTGTTTTTT.

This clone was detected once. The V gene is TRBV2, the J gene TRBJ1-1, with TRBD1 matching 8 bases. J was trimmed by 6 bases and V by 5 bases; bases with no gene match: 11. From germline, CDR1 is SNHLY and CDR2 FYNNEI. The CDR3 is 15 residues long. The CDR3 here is CASSSPSGGKSEAFF. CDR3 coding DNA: TGTGCCAGCAGTTCCCCATCAGGGGGCAAGTCTGAAGCTTTCTTT.

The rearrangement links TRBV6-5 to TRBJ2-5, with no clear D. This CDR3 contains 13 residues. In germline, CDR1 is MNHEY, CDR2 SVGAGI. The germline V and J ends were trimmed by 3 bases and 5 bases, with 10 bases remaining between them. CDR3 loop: CASSYGVGETQYF. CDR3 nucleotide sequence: TGTGCCAGCAGTTATGGGGTGGGCGAGACCCAGTACTTC.

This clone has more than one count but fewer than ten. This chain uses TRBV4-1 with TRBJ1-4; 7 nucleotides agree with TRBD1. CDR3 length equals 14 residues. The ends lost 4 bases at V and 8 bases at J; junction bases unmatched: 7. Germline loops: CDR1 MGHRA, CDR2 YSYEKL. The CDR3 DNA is TGCGCCAGCAGCCCCCCAGGGGGTTCGGAAAAACTGTTTTTT. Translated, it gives CASSPPGGSEKLFF.

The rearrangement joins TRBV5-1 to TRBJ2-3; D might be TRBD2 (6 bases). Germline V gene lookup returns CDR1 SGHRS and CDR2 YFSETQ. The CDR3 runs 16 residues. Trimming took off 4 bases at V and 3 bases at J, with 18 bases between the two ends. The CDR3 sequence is CASSTYGAGMTDTQYF. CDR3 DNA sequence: TGCGCCAGCAGCACCTACGGGGCGGGAATGACAGATACGCAGTATTTT.